What follows is one TCR beta chain and its context. The source of the sample is a study of shared clonotypes between healthy human individuals. The CDR3 runs 15 residues. V was clipped by 7 bases and J by 7 bases, with 20 bases between them. The germline gives CDR1 LNHDA, CDR2 SQIVND (reference sequence). Some clones are missing from TCRdb's copy, which holds only in-frame ones; the method was immunoSEQ multiplex PCR. The sample lists 550,000 to 850,000 clones; around two thirds were seen once. Sequenced: memory CD4+ T cells sorted from blood. The subset here: CD45RA-negative fraction. The V call is TRBV19, the J call TRBJ2-1, with D perhaps matching TRBD1 (6 bases). This TCR derives from a woman aged 25 to 45 in good health. CDR3 residues: CASIGQHAGLNEQFF. As DNA, the CDR3 is TGTGCCAGTATTGGACAGCACGCTGGGTTGAATGAGCAGTTCTTC.